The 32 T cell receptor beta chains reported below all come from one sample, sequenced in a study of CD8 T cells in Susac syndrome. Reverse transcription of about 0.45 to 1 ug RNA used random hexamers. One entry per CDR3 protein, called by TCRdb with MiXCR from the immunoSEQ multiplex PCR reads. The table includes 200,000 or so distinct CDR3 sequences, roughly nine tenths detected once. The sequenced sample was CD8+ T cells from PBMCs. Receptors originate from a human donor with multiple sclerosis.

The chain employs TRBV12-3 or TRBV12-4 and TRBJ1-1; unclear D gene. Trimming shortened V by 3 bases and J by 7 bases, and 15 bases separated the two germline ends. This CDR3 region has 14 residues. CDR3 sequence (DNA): TGTGCCAGCAGTTTCGTCGGGAAAGCTTTTGAAGCTTTCTTT. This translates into CASSFVGKAFEAFF.

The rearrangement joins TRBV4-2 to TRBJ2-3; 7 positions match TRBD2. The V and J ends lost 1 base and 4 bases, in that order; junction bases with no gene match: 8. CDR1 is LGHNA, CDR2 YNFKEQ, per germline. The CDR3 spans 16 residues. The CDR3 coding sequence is TGTGCCAGCAGCCAAGGGGGCAGCGGGGTATCAGATACGCAGTATTTT. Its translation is CASSQGGSGVSDTQYF.

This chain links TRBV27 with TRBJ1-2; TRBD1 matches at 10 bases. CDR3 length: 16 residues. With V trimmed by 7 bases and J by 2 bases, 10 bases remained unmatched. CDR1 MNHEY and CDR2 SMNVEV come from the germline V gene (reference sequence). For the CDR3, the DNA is TGTGCCAGCACCCGTCTTCCGGGACAGGGGAACTATGGCTACACCTTC. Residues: CASTRLPGQGNYGYTF.

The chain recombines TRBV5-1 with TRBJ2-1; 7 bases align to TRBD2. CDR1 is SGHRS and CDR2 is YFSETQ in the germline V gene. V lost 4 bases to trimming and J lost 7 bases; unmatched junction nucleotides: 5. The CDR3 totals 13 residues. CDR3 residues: CASSPRGENEQFF. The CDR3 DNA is TGCGCCAGCAGCCCCCGGGGGGAAAATGAGCAGTTCTTC.

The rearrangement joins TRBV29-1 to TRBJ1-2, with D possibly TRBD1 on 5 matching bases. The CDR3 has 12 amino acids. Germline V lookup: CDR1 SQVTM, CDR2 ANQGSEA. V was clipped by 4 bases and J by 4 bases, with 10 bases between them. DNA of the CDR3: TGCAGCGTTGTTGCCCAGGGCTATGGCTACACCTTC. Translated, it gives CSVVAQGYGYTF. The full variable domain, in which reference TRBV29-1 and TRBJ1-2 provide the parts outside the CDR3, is SAVISQKPSRDICQRGTSLTIQCQVDSQVTMMFWYRQQPGQSLTLIATANQGSEATYESGFVIDKFPISRPNLTFSTLTVSNMSPEDSSIYLCSVVAQGYGYTFGSGTRLTVV.

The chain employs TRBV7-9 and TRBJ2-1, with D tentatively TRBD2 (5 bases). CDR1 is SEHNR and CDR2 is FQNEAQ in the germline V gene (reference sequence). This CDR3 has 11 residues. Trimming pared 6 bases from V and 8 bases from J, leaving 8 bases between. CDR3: CASRRRDEQFF. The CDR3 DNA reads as TGTGCCAGCAGGCGGCGGGATGAGCAGTTCTTC.

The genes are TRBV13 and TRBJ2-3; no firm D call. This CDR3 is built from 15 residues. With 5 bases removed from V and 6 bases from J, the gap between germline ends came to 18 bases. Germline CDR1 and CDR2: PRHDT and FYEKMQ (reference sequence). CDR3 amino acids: CASSLYPDTRDTQYF. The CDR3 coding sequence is TGTGCCAGCAGCCTGTACCCCGACACTCGTGATACGCAGTATTTT.

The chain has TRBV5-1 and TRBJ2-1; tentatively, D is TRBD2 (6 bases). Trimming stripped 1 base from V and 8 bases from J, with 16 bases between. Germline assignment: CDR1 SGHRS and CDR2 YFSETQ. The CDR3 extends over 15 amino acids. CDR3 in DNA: TGCGCCAGCAGCTTGATGTGGGAGGCCCCGGATGAGCAGTTCTTC. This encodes CASSLMWEAPDEQFF.

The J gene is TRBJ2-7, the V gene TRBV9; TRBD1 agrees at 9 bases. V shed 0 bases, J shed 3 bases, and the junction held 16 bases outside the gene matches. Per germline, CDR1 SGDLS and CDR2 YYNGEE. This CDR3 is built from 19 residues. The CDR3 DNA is TGTGCCAGCAGCGTAGGAGGGGGCGGCATGGGGACAGGGATCTACGAGCAGTACTTC. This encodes CASSVGGGGMGTGIYEQYF.

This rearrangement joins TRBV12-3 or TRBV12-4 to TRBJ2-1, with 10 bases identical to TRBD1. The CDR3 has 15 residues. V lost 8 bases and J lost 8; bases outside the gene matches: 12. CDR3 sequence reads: CASDTGTGDFDEQFF. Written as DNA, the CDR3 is TGTGCCAGCGATACCGGGACAGGGGATTTTGATGAGCAGTTCTTC.

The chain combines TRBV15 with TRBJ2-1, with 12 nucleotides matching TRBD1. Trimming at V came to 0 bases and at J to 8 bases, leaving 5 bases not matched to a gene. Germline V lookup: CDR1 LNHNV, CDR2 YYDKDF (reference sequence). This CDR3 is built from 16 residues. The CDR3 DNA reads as TGTGCCACCAGCAGAGATCTAGGGACAGGGGGCTATGAGCAGTTCTTC. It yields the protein CATSRDLGTGGYEQFF.

CDR3 sequence reads: CASTPGGRAYEQYF. The CDR3 DNA reads as TGTGCCAGCACCCCGGGCGGCCGGGCCTACGAGCAGTACTTC. This chain links TRBV27 with TRBJ2-7; D uncertain. CDR1 and CDR2 from the germline V gene are MNHEY and SMNVEV (reference sequence). The CDR3 consists of 14 residues. V lost 7 bases and J 2 bases, leaving 15 bases between the germline ends.

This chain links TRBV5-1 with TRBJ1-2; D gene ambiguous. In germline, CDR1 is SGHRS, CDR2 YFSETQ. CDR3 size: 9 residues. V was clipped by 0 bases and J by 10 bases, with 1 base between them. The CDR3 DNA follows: TGCGCCAGCAGCTTGGTCTACACCTTC. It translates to CASSLVYTF.

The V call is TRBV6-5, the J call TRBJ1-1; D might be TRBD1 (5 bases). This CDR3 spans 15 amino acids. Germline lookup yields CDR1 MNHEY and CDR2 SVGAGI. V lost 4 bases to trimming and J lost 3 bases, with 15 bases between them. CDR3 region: CASSWHAGLDTEAFF. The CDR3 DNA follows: TGTGCCAGCAGTTGGCACGCAGGGTTGGACACTGAAGCTTTCTTT.

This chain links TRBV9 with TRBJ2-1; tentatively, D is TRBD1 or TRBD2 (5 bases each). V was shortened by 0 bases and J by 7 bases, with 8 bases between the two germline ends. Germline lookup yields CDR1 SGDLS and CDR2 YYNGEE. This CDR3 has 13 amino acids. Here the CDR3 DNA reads TGTGCCAGCAGCGTAGGGGGACCGAATGAGCAGTTCTTC. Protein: CASSVGGPNEQFF. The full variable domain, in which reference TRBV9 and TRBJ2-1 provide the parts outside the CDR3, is DSGVTQTPKHLITATGQRVTLRCSPRSGDLSVYWYQQSLDQGLQFLIQYYNGEERAKGNILERFSAQQFPDLHSELNLSSLELGDSALYFCASSVGGPNEQFFGPGTRLTVL.

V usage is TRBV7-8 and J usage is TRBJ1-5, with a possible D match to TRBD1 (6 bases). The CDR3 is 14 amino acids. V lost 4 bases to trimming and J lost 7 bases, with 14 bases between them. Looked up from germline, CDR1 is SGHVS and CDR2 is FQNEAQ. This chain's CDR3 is CASSSGLTGQPQHF. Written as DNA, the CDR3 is TGTGCCAGCAGCTCGGGACTCACAGGGCAGCCCCAGCATTTT.

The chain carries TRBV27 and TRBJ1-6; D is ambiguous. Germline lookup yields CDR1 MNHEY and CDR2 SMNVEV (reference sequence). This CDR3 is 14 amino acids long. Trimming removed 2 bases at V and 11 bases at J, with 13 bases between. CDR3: CASSLRAKVAPLHF. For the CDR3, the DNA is TGTGCCAGCAGTTTAAGGGCCAAAGTTGCACCCCTCCACTTT.

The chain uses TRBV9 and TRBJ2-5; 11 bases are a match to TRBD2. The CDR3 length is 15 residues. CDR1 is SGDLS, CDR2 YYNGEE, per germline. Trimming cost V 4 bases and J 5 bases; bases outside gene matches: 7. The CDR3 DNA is TGTGCCAGCAGCCCGACTAGCGGGGTACAGGAGACCCAGTACTTC. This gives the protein CASSPTSGVQETQYF. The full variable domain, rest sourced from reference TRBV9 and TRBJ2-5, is DSGVTQTPKHLITATGQRVTLRCSPRSGDLSVYWYQQSLDQGLQFLIQYYNGEERAKGNILERFSAQQFPDLHSELNLSSLELGDSALYFCASSPTSGVQETQYFGPGTRLLVL.

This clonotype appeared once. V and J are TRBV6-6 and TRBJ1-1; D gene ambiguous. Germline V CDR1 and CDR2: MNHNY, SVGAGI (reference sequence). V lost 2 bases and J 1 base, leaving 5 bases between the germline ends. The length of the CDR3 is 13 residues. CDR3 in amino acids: CASSYQTNTEAFF. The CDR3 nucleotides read TGTGCCAGCAGTTACCAAACGAACACTGAAGCTTTCTTT.

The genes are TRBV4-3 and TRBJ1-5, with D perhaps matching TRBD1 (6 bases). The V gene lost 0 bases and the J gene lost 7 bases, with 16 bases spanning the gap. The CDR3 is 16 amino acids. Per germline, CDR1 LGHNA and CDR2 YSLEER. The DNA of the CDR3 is TGCGCCAGCAGCCAAGATATAAGGAGGGGGAGGCAGCCCCAGCATTTT. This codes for CASSQDIRRGRQPQHF.

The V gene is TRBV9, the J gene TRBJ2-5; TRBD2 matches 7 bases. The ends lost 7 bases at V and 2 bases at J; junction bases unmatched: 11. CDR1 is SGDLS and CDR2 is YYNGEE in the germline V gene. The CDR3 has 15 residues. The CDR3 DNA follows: TGTGCCAGCTCCCCAACCGGACTAGTACAAGAGACCCAGTACTTC. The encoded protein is CASSPTGLVQETQYF.

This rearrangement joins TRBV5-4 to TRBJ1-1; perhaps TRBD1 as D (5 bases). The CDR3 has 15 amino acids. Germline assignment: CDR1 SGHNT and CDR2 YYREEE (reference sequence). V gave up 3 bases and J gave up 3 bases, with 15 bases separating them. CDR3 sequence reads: CASSSRGLGDTEAFF. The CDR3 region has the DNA TGTGCCAGCAGCTCCCGGGGGTTGGGTGACACTGAAGCTTTCTTT.

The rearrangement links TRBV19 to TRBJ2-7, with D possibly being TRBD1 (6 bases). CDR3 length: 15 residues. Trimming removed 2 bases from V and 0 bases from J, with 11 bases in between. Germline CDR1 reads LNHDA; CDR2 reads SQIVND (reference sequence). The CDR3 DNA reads TGTGCCAGTAGTATAATCGGACAGTCCTCCTACGAGCAGTACTTC. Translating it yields CASSIIGQSSYEQYF. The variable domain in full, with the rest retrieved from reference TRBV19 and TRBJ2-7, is DGGITQSPKYLFRKEGQNVTLSCEQNLNHDAMYWYRQDPGQGLRLIYYSQIVNDFQKGDIAEGYSVSREKKESFPLTVTSAQKNPTAFYLCASSIIGQSSYEQYFGPGTRLTVT.

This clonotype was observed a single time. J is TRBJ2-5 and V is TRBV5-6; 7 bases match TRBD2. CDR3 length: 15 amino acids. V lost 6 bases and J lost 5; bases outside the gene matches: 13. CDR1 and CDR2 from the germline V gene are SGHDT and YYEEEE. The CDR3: CASTNVGGGRETQYF. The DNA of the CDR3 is TGTGCCAGCACCAATGTGGGGGGAGGGAGGGAGACCCAGTACTTC.

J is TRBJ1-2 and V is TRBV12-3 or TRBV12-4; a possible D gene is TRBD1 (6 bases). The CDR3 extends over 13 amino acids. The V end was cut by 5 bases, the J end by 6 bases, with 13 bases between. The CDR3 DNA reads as TGTGCCAGCAGTCCGCCTGGACAGAATGGCTACACCTTC. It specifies CASSPPGQNGYTF.

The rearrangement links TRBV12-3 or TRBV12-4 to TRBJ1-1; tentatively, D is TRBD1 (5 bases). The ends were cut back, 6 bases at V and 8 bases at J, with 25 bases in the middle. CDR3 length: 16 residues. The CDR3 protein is CASRRIVRSGDREAFF. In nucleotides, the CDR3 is TGTGCCAGCAGACGGATAGTTAGATCCGGCGACAGAGAAGCTTTCTTT.

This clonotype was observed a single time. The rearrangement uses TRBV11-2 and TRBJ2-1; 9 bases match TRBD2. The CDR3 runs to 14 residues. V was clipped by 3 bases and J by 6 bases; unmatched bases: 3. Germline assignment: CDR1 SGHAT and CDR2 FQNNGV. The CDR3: CASSFSSGVNEQFF. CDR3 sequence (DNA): TGTGCCAGCAGCTTCTCTAGCGGGGTCAATGAGCAGTTCTTC.

CDR3 protein: CASSEDRGGYGYTF. In DNA form, the CDR3 reads TGTGCCAGCAGTGAGGACAGGGGTGGATATGGCTACACCTTC. The rearrangement links TRBV6-1 to TRBJ1-2, with 9 bases fitting TRBD1. V shed 3 bases, J shed 5 bases, and the junction held 4 bases outside the gene matches. Germline V CDR1 and CDR2: MNHNS, SASEGT. The CDR3 extends over 14 amino acids.

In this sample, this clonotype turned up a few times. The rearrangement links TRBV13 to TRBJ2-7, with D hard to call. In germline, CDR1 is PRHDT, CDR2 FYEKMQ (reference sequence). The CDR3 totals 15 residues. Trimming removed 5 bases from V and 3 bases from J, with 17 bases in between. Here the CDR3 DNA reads TGTGCCAGCAGCCCCGACGGTTTAGGAAACTACGAGCAGTACTTC. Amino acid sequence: CASSPDGLGNYEQYF.

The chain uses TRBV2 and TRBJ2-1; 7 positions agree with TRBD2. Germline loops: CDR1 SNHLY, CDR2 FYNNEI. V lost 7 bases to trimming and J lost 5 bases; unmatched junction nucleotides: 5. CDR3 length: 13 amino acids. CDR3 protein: CASNREENNEQFF. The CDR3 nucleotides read TGTGCCAGCAACCGGGAGGAGAACAATGAGCAGTTCTTC.

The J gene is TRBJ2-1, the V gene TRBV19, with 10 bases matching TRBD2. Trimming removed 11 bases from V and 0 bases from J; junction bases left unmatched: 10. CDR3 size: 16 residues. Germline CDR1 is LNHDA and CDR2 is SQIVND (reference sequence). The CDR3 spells CACRTSGWSSYNEQFF. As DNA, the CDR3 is TGTGCCTGCCGGACTAGCGGCTGGAGCTCCTACAATGAGCAGTTCTTC.

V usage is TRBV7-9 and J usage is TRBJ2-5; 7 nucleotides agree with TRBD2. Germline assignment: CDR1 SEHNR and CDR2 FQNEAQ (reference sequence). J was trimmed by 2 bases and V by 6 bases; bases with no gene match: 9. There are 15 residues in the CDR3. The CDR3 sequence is CASSSPTSQQETQYF. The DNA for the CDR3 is TGTGCCAGCAGTTCCCCGACTAGCCAGCAAGAGACCCAGTACTTC.